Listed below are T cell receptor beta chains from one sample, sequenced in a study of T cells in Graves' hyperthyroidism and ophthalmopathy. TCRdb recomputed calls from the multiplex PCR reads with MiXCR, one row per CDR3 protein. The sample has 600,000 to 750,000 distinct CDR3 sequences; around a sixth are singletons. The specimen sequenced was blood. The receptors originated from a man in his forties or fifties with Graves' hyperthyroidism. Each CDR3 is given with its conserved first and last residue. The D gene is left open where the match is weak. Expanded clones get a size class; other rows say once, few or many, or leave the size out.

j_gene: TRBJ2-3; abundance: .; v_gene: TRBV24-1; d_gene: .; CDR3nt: TGTGCCACCAGTGATCCGTCTCCCAAGGGCACAGATACGCAGTATTTT; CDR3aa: CATSDPSPKGTDTQYF
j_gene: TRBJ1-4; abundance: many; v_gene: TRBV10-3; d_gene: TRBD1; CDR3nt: TGTGCCATCAGCCCTATTCGGACAGGGAGTAATGAAAAACTGTTTTTT; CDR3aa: CAISPIRTGSNEKLFF
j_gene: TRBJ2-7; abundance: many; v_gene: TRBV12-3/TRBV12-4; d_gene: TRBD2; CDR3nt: TGTGCCAGCAGTCCGACTAGCGGGATATCCTACGAGCAGTACTTC; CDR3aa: CASSPTSGISYEQYF
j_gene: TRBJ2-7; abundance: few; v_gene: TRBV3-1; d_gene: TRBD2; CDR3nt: TGTGCCAGCAGCCAAGATCGAGCGGGAGGGCCCTACGAGCAGTACTTC; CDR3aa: CASSQDRAGGPYEQYF
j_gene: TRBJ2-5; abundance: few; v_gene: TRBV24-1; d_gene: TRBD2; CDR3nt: TGTGCCACCAGTGATTTCCCACTAGCGGGAGAATCAGAGACCCAGTACTTC; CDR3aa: CATSDFPLAGESETQYF
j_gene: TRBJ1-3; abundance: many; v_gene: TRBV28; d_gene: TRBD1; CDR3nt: TGTGCCAGCAGTTTATCCACAGGGGGAGACACCATATATTTT; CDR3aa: CASSLSTGGDTIYF
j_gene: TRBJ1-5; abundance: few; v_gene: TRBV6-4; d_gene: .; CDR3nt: TGTGCCAGCACCGGAACGGAGACAGCTAGCAATCAGCCCCAGCATTTT; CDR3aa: CASTGTETASNQPQHF
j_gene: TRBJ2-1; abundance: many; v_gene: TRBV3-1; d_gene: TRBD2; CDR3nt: TGTGCCAGCAGCTCATTTACCGGGACTACCTACAATGAGCAGTTCTTC; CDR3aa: CASSSFTGTTYNEQFF
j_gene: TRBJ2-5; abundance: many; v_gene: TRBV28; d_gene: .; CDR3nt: TGTGCCAGCAGCCCCGGCGGTTGGAGGAAAGAGACCCAGTACTTC; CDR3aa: CASSPGGWRKETQYF
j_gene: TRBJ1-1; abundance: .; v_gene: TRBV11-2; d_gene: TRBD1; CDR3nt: TGTGCCAGCAGCTCTTACCGGGACAGGAACACTGAAGCTTTCTTT; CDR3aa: CASSSYRDRNTEAFF
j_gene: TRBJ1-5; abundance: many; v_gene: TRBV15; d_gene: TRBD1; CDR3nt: TGTGCCACCAGCAGGCCGGGACAGGGCAATCAGCCCCAGCATTTT; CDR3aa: CATSRPGQGNQPQHF
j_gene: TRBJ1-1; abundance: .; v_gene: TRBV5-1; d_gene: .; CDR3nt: TGCGCCAGCAGCCGAGGCGAAGGGGGGCAAAGGTCTGAAGCTTTCTTT; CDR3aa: CASSRGEGGQRSEAFF
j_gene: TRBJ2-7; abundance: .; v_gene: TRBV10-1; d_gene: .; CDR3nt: TGCGCCAGCAGTCAGGCGAGCTCCTACGAGCAGTACTTC; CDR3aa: CASSQASSYEQYF
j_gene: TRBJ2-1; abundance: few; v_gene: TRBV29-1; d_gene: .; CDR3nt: TGCAGCGTTGAATACCTGAAAGGGAATGAGCAGTTCTTC; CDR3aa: CSVEYLKGNEQFF
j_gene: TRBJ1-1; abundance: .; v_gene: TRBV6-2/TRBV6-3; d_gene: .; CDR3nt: TGTGCCAGCGCGTGGAGGGCATACACTGAAGCTTTCTTT; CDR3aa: CASAWRAYTEAFF
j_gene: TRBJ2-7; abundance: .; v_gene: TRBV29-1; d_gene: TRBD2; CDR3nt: TGCAGCGTAATAGCGGGAGAAGGCTACGAGCAGTACTTC; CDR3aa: CSVIAGEGYEQYF
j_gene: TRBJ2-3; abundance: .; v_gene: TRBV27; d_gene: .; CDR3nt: TGTGCCAGCAGTTTATTCCGGGGCGGGGAGGACACAGATACGCAGTATTTT; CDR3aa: CASSLFRGGEDTDTQYF
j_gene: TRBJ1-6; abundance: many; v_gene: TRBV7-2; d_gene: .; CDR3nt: TGTGCCAGCAGCTTAGCACGGGGTCTTGGTTCACCCCTCCACTTT; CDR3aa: CASSLARGLGSPLHF
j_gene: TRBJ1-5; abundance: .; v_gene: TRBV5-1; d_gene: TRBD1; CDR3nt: TGCGCCAGCAGCACAGACAGGGGGCAGCCCCAGCATTTT; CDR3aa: CASSTDRGQPQHF
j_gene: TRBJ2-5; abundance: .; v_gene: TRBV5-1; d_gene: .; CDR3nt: TGCGCCAGCAGCTTGGCGCAGCAGAGAGAGACCCAGTACTTC; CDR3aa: CASSLAQQRETQYF
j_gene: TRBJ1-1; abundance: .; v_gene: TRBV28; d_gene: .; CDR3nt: TGTGCCAGCCTCAATCGGGGGTACACTGAAGCTTTCTTT; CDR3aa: CASLNRGYTEAFF
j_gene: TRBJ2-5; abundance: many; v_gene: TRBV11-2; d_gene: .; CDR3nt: TGTGCCAGCAGCTTTGTACGGGAGACCCAGTACTTC; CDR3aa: CASSFVRETQYF
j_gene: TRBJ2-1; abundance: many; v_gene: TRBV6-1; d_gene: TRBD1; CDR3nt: TGTGCCAGCAGTACCCCCCCGGGACAGGGGTACAATGAGCAGTTCTTC; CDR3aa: CASSTPPGQGYNEQFF
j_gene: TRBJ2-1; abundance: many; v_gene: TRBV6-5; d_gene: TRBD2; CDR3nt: TGTGCCAGCAGTTACTCGGGCGGGAGCTACAATGAGCAGTTCTTC; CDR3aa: CASSYSGGSYNEQFF
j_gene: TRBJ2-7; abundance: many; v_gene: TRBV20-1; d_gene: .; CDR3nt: TGCAGTGCTAGTAAGGAATGGACCTACGAGCAGTACTTC; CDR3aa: CSASKEWTYEQYF
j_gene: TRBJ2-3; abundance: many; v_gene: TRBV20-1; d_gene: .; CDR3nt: TGCAGTGCTAGTAGTCCTTCCACAGATACGCAGTATTTT; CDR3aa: CSASSPSTDTQYF
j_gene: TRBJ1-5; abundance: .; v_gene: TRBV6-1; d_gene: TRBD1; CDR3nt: TGTGCCAGCAAGCTCACAGGGGATCAGCCCCAGCATTTT; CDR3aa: CASKLTGDQPQHF